This T cell receptor (beta chain) was captured by sequencing in a study of blood T cell repertoires in COVID-19. Study in general: PBMCs, B-cell-depleted T cells, or T cells were the source of the cDNA or gDNA that made up the material.

Germline values: CDR1 SGHKS, CDR2 YYEKEE (reference sequence). This CDR3 contains 15 residues. With V trimmed by 4 bases and J by 1 base, 7 bases remained unmatched. As originally analysed: Using reference gene primer amplification, nucleated cell counts were estimated. Profiling relied on immunoSEQ multiplex PCR, and the TCRdb table lists in-frame clones only, not all of them. V and J calls and clone size are given by that table; D and trimming were obtained from the DNA. The sample lists around 170,000 clones, approximately 90% seen once, with approximately 24% in the top ten. The V and J genes are TRBV5-5 and TRBJ1-2; 7 bases match TRBD1. Sequencing used peripheral blood. This receptor was taken from a man aged 55-75 years with acute or convalescent COVID-19. The chain's CDR3 is CASSPGTVLNYGYTF. In nucleotides, the CDR3 is TGTGCCAGCAGCCCAGGGACAGTACTTAACTATGGCTACACCTTC.